This entry lists 31 T cell receptor beta chains sequenced from one sample in a study of shared clonotypes between healthy human individuals. This table comes from immunoSEQ multiplex PCR, and its TCRdb copy is limited to in-frame clones, with some not included. The sample contains roughly 600,000 clones, nearly 98% of which appear only once. Only CD45RO-negative cells positively selected for CCR7 counted as naive CD8 cells, so terminally differentiated effector memory CD45RA+ cells were excluded. Sequencing input: naive CD8+ T cells sorted from blood. The source of these receptors is a man aged 30 to 45 in good health.

The chain uses TRBV6-5 and TRBJ2-7, with 8 bases matching TRBD2. CDR3 size: 16 residues. Per the germline V gene, CDR1 is MNHEY and CDR2 is SVGAGI. V was clipped by 2 bases and J by 0 bases; unmatched bases: 6. CDR3: CASSYATSGTSYEQYF. In DNA form, the CDR3 reads TGTGCCAGCAGTTACGCAACTAGCGGCACCTCCTACGAGCAGTACTTC.

The J gene is TRBJ2-7, the V gene TRBV2; 10 bases are a match to TRBD2. Germline V gene sequence: CDR1 SNHLY, CDR2 FYNNEI. The length of the CDR3 is 14 residues. Germline trimming cut 3 bases from V and 3 bases from J; bases unmatched to any gene: 2. The CDR3 sequence: CASSETSGRYEQYF. The CDR3 DNA sequence: TGTGCCAGCAGTGAGACTAGCGGGCGCTACGAGCAGTACTTC.

This chain links TRBV18 with TRBJ2-1, with 11 bases identical to TRBD2. The CDR3 contains 17 residues. Unmatched junction bases numbered 11, after V lost 4 bases and J lost 6 bases. From germline, CDR1 is KGHSH and CDR2 LQKENI. This CDR3 is CASSLPAGTSGINEQFF. CDR3 sequence (DNA): TGTGCCAGCTCACTCCCAGCCGGGACTAGCGGAATCAATGAGCAGTTCTTC.

This chain uses TRBV5-5 with TRBJ2-7, with 8 bases aligning to TRBD1. V lost 0 bases, J lost 3 bases, and 8 bases stayed unmatched. The CDR3 extends over 16 amino acids. Germline CDR1 SGHKS, CDR2 YYEKEE (reference sequence). CDR3 sequence: CASSLEAGGLGYEQYF. As DNA, the CDR3 is TGTGCCAGCAGCTTGGAGGCAGGGGGCCTCGGCTACGAGCAGTACTTC.

Details on this clone: Within the sample, other DNA sequences also encode this same CDR3. This chain links TRBV6-5 with TRBJ2-2; possibly TRBD2 for D (6 bases). The CDR3 has 14 residues. The ends were cut back, 4 bases at V and 1 base at J, with 7 bases in the middle. The germline V gene has CDR1 MNHEY and CDR2 SVGAGI. This CDR3 reads CASSWGENTGELFF. CDR3 sequence (DNA): TGTGCCAGCAGTTGGGGGGAGAACACCGGGGAGCTGTTTTTT.

The CDR3: CSVPGQNTEAFF. The CDR3 DNA sequence: TGCAGCGTGCCGGGACAGAACACTGAAGCTTTCTTT. The chain recombines TRBV29-1 with TRBJ1-1; D perhaps matches TRBD1 (6 bases). Deletions cut 6 bases from V and 1 base from J, with 9 bases between. This CDR3 is 12 amino acids long. Germline CDR1 is SQVTM and CDR2 is ANQGSEA.

A word on this clone: The sample carries other DNA sequences with the same CDR3. V and J are TRBV5-1 and TRBJ2-3; D unclear. The V gene's germline CDR1 is SGHRS and CDR2 YFSETQ. The germline V and J ends were trimmed by 0 bases and 3 bases, with 5 bases remaining between them. The CDR3 spans 13 residues. Here the CDR3 DNA reads TGCGCCAGCAGCTTGGCCTCTACAGATACGCAGTATTTT. This translates into CASSLASTDTQYF.

V and J are TRBV28 and TRBJ2-6; TRBD1 matches at 10 bases. V dropped 4 bases and J dropped 1; count of bases not matched to a gene: 13. Germline V CDR1 and CDR2: MDHEN, SYDVKM. This CDR3 region has 20 residues. The DNA of the CDR3 is TGTGCCAGCAGTTCACCCTCTACGGGACAGGGGTGGTCTGGGGCCAACGTCCTGACTTTC. Translation gives CASSSPSTGQGWSGANVLTF.

The chain links TRBV5-6 to TRBJ2-7, with 10 nucleotides matching TRBD2. With 3 bases clipped from V and 2 bases from J, the junction kept 8 bases outside the gene matches. Per the germline V gene, CDR1 is SGHDT and CDR2 is YYEEEE. The CDR3 runs to 16 residues. As DNA, the CDR3 is TGTGCCAGCAGCTATTCTCTAGCGGGAGCCCCCTACGAGCAGTACTTC. Protein sequence: CASSYSLAGAPYEQYF.

J is TRBJ2-7 and V is TRBV27; TRBD2 aligns across 10 bases. The V segment lost 5 bases and the J segment 6 bases; nucleotides outside the gene matches: 10. CDR3 size: 15 residues. Germline CDR1 is MNHEY and CDR2 is SMNVEV (reference sequence). The CDR3 is CASSPIPSGSGEQYF. The CDR3 bases are TGTGCCAGCAGTCCTATACCTAGCGGGAGCGGCGAGCAGTACTTC.

The CDR3 reads CASSQGPRNTIYF. The DNA for the CDR3 is TGTGCCAGCAGCCAGGGACCTAGAAACACCATATATTTT. The rearrangement joins TRBV14 to TRBJ1-3, with a weak D call TRBD1 (5 bases). Germline lookup yields CDR1 SGHDN and CDR2 FVKESK. The CDR3 sequence is 13 residues long. V lost 3 bases to trimming and J lost 5 bases, with 8 bases between them.

As to this clone: This sample also contains other DNA sequences that code for the same CDR3. The chain is built from TRBV5-4 and TRBJ2-7; no definite D call. CDR3 length equals 12 residues. The V end was cut by 1 base, the J end by 2 bases, with 4 bases between. CDR1 and CDR2 from the germline V gene are SGHNT and YYREEE (reference sequence). The CDR3 protein is CASSLNPYEQYF. The DNA for the CDR3 is TGTGCCAGCAGCTTGAACCCCTACGAGCAGTACTTC.

The chain links TRBV5-1 to TRBJ1-4; D not resolved. Trimming cost V 0 bases and J 0 bases, with 9 bases left between them. This CDR3 region has 16 residues. From germline, CDR1 is SGHRS and CDR2 YFSETQ. CDR3 DNA: TGCGCCAGCAGCTTGGACACCAGAGCAACTAATGAAAAACTGTTTTTT. Its translation is CASSLDTRATNEKLFF. The full variable domain, in which reference TRBV5-1 and TRBJ1-4 provide the parts outside the CDR3, is KAGVTQTPRYLIKTRGQQVTLSCSPISGHRSVSWYQQTPGQGLQFLFEYFSETQRNKGNFPGRFSGRQFSNSRSEMNVSTLELGDSALYLCASSLDTRATNEKLFFGSGTQLSVL.

The J gene is TRBJ2-2, the V gene TRBV29-1, with TRBD1 matching 9 bases. The CDR3 sequence is 14 residues long. Germline values: CDR1 SQVTM, CDR2 ANQGSEA. V dropped 4 bases and J dropped 0; count of bases not matched to a gene: 0. CDR3 coding DNA: TGCAGCGTTGGGGACAGGGCGAACACCGGGGAGCTGTTTTTT. This sequence encodes CSVGDRANTGELFF.

This clone occurred a few times. The chain recombines TRBV5-6 with TRBJ2-7; TRBD1 aligns across 8 bases. CDR1 and CDR2 from the germline V gene are SGHDT and YYEEEE. Trimming at V came to 4 bases and at J to 1 base, leaving 4 bases not matched to a gene. The CDR3 runs 14 residues. CDR3 loop: CASSRQGTSYEQYF. The CDR3 coding sequence is TGTGCCAGCAGCCGACAGGGGACGTCCTACGAGCAGTACTTC.

The chain links TRBV4-1 to TRBJ2-7; D is unresolved. The CDR3 is 16 amino acids. Looked up from germline, CDR1 is MGHRA and CDR2 is YSYEKL. V lost 0 bases and J 2 bases, leaving 14 bases between the germline ends. The CDR3 nucleotides read TGCGCCAGCAGCCAAGAGGCGAATCCACTTGCCTACGAGCAGTACTTC. Its translation: CASSQEANPLAYEQYF.

The chain carries TRBV5-1 and TRBJ2-7, with D possibly matching TRBD1 (6 bases). Germline V gives CDR1 SGHRS, CDR2 YFSETQ. V was trimmed by 4 bases and J by 2 bases, leaving 16 bases between them. CDR3 length: 15 residues. The DNA of the CDR3 is TGCGCCAGCAGCCAACTCCCGGGACAACCCTACGAGCAGTACTTC. It encodes CASSQLPGQPYEQYF.

The chain joins TRBV5-1 to TRBJ2-5, with TRBD1 matching 10 bases. V shed 4 bases, J shed 5 bases, and the junction held 8 bases outside the gene matches. The CDR3 is 15 amino acids. Germline CDR1 SGHRS, CDR2 YFSETQ. The CDR3 bases are TGCGCCAGCAGCAGCCGGGACAGGGGAGGGGAGACCCAGTACTTC. Protein sequence: CASSSRDRGGETQYF.

The sample holds one count of this clone. V and J are TRBV14 and TRBJ2-3, with TRBD2 matching 8 bases. The J segment lost 9 bases and the V segment lost 3 bases, leaving 5 bases of the junction unmatched. This CDR3 is 13 amino acids long. In germline, CDR1 is SGHDN, CDR2 FVKESK. The CDR3 DNA follows: TGTGCCAGCAGCCAGAGGACTAGCACCACGCAGTATTTT. Its translation: CASSQRTSTTQYF. Combining the CDR3 with reference TRBV14 and TRBJ2-3 gives the whole variable domain EAGVTQFPSHSVIEKGQTVTLRCDPISGHDNLYWYRRVMGKEIKFLLHFVKESKQDESGMPNNRFLAERTGGTYSTLKVQPAELEDSGVYFCASSQRTSTTQYFGPGTRLTVL.

The rearrangement links TRBV13 to TRBJ2-1; 7 nucleotides align to TRBD2. The CDR3 totals 15 residues. The V gene end was trimmed by 3 bases and the J gene end by 4 bases; junction bases not matched to a gene: 6. CDR1 PRHDT and CDR2 FYEKMQ come from the germline V gene (reference sequence). CDR3 protein: CASSLLGGSYNEQFF. In DNA, the CDR3 is TGTGCCAGCAGCTTGTTGGGCGGGAGTTACAATGAGCAGTTCTTC.

V is TRBV27 and J is TRBJ2-2, with D hard to call. Looked up from germline, CDR1 is MNHEY and CDR2 is SMNVEV (reference sequence). The CDR3 spans 15 residues. With 6 bases removed from V and 3 bases from J, the gap between germline ends came to 14 bases. DNA of the CDR3: TGTGCCAGCAGGCCCCTAATCGAGTACACCGGGGAGCTGTTTTTT. Translating gives CASRPLIEYTGELFF.

This chain connects TRBV19 to TRBJ2-7; D is ambiguous. The germline V gene encodes CDR1 LNHDA and CDR2 SQIVND (reference sequence). Trimming removed 1 base from V and 2 bases from J, with 15 bases in between. CDR3 length equals 16 residues. In DNA, the CDR3 is TGTGCCAGTAGTATAGGTCTTGGAGTAGCCGCCTACGAGCAGTACTTC. Translating gives CASSIGLGVAAYEQYF. Full variable domain (remainder filled in from reference TRBV19 and TRBJ2-7): DGGITQSPKYLFRKEGQNVTLSCEQNLNHDAMYWYRQDPGQGLRLIYYSQIVNDFQKGDIAEGYSVSREKKESFPLTVTSAQKNPTAFYLCASSIGLGVAAYEQYFGPGTRLTVT.

The V call is TRBV7-6, the J call TRBJ2-2, with 12 bases identical to TRBD1. V was pared by 3 bases and J by 5 bases, with 7 bases of the junction left unmatched. CDR3 length equals 17 residues. Germline V CDR1 and CDR2: SGHVS, FNYEAQ. The CDR3 DNA reads as TGTGCCAGCAGCTTGCGGTCGGGACAGGGGGCAACCGGGGAGCTGTTTTTT. It translates to CASSLRSGQGATGELFF.

The chain employs TRBV6-1 and TRBJ2-1; 12 positions agree with TRBD2. V shed 2 bases and J 4 bases; nucleotides not matched to a gene: 3. The germline V gene has CDR1 MNHNS and CDR2 SASEGT. The CDR3 length is 16 residues. The CDR3 loop reads CASSELAGGIYNEQFF. The DNA for the CDR3 is TGTGCCAGCAGTGAACTAGCGGGAGGGATATACAATGAGCAGTTCTTC.

V gene TRBV7-8 combines with J gene TRBJ1-1; 8 bases map to TRBD1. Germline CDR1 is SGHVS and CDR2 is FQNEAQ. There are 15 residues in the CDR3. Trimming removed 5 bases from V and 0 bases from J; junction bases left unmatched: 5. The CDR3 DNA follows: TGTGCCAGCAGCAAAGGACAGGGAATGAACACTGAAGCTTTCTTT. This encodes CASSKGQGMNTEAFF.

The chain uses TRBV4-3 and TRBJ2-1, with 8 bases that match TRBD2. The germline gives CDR1 LGHNA, CDR2 YSLEER. The J segment lost 8 bases and the V segment lost 4 bases, leaving 7 bases of the junction unmatched. CDR3 size: 14 residues. DNA of the CDR3: TGCGCCAGCAGCCTGGTACCAGCGGGGGATGAGCAGTTCTTC. Its protein product is CASSLVPAGDEQFF.

This clone was observed a handful of times. The chain combines TRBV7-8 with TRBJ2-3, with 9 bases matching TRBD2. J was trimmed by 0 bases and V by 5 bases; bases with no gene match: 9. Germline CDR1 is SGHVS and CDR2 is FQNEAQ. The CDR3 extends over 17 amino acids. CDR3 in amino acids: CASSGFLSGSSTDTQYF. The CDR3 DNA sequence: TGTGCCAGCAGCGGATTTCTTAGCGGGAGTAGCACAGATACGCAGTATTTT.

The chain carries TRBV9 and TRBJ2-1, with 11 bases matching TRBD2. V shed 0 bases and J 5 bases; nucleotides not matched to a gene: 1. Germline V gives CDR1 SGDLS, CDR2 YYNGEE. The CDR3 extends over 15 amino acids. The CDR3 coding sequence is TGTGCCAGCAGCGTAGGACTAGCGGGAAACAATGAGCAGTTCTTC. Its protein product is CASSVGLAGNNEQFF.

This chain uses TRBV5-1 with TRBJ2-7, with TRBD2 as a possible D gene (5 bases). The CDR3 runs to 19 residues. The germline CDR1 and CDR2 sequences are SGHRS and YFSETQ. V was trimmed by 0 bases and J by 0 bases, leaving 22 bases between them. DNA of the CDR3: TGCGCCAGCAGCTTGGCCCCAGTAACTAGGTCGGGTTTCTCCTACGAGCAGTACTTC. It is translated as CASSLAPVTRSGFSYEQYF.

The genes are TRBV10-1 and TRBJ2-3; D is undetermined. The germline CDR1 and CDR2 sequences are WNHNN and SYGVQD (reference sequence). The CDR3 is made up of 13 amino acids. The ends were cut back, 9 bases at V and 1 base at J, with 11 bases in the middle. CDR3: CASRRDRTDTQYF. CDR3 nucleotide sequence: TGCGCCAGTCGGAGAGATCGCACAGATACGCAGTATTTT.

This chain uses TRBV7-9 with TRBJ2-2; D is perhaps TRBD1 (5 bases). This CDR3 spans 15 amino acids. Germline V lookup: CDR1 SEHNR, CDR2 FQNEAQ (reference sequence). Trimming cost V 2 bases and J 6 bases, with 13 bases left between them. CDR3 residues: CASSLIQGVAGELFF. The CDR3 DNA reads TGTGCCAGCAGCTTAATCCAAGGGGTCGCCGGGGAGCTGTTTTTT.